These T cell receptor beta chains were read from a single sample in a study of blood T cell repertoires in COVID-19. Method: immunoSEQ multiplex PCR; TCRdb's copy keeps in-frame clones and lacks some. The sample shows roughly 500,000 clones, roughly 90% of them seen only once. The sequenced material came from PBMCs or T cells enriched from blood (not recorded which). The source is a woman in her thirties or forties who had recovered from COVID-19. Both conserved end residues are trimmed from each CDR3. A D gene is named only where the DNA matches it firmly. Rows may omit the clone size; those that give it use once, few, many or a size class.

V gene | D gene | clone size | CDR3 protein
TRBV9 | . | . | ASSGQGNYGYT
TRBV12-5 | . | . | ASGYGGSYEQY
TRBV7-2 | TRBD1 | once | ASTPGGSRPQH
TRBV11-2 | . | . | ASSLGGGVEAF
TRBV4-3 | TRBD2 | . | ASSQDGEGTGELF
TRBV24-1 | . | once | ATSDFPGGEQY
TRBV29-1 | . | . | SAMDSKQF
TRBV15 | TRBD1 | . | ATSRSRGGTGALYEQY
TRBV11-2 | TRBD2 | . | ASSLVGTSGIHEQY
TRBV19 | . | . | ASSRRNEKLF
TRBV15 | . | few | ATSKARAGSYGYT
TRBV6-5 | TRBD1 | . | ASRLSPGTGGWDT
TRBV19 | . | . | ASSIVQNTGELF
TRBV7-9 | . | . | ASSLVGDSGTQY
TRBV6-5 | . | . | ASSEGTIAQETQY
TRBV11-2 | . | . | ASSFSSGGTEAF
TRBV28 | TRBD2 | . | ASSGGGAYADTQY
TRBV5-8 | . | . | ASSFLLYEQY
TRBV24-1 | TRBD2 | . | ATSDSALGVSGGYNEQF
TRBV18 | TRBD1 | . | ASSPLQGAGYGEKLF
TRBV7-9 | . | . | ASSPRGDNEQF
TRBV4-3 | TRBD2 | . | ASSQETSGGDTGELF
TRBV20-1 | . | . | SAKAAGS
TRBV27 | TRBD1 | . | ASGGQRMEGAF